The clone carrying this T cell receptor (beta chain) was seen ten or more times. The antigen remains unidentified. The CDR3 regions of TCR beta were amplified from RNA transcripts. HTBI primers were the set used in a first-round RT-PCR of the TCR CDR3. In TCRdb, the multiplex PCR reads were re-called with MiXCR into one record per CDR3 protein. Of about 200,000 distinct CDR3 sequences in the sample, about 17% are singletons; the top ten hold 53%. The patients, who ranged from 18 to 65 in age, presented with newly diagnosed hyperthyroidism lasting under 2 months. The diagnoses drew upon clinical symptoms, serum thyroxine and TRAb, thyroid ultrasound and orbital computed tomography. These data belong to a study of T cells in Graves' hyperthyroidism and ophthalmopathy. Broader study findings: Blood also held most thyroid clonotypes expanded beyond 0.001.

The CDR3 sequence is 17 residues long. The V end lost 3 bases, the J end lost 10 bases, and 28 bases lay between the germline ends. Germline lookup yields CDR1 DFQATT and CDR2 SNEGSKA (reference sequence). The sequence derives from a woman aged 50 to 60 with Graves' hyperthyroidism. The sequencing input was blood. This rearrangement joins TRBV20-1 to TRBJ2-1; D possibly corresponds to TRBD2 (6 bases). The CDR3 here is CSARADLAATPHREQFF. In DNA, the CDR3 is TGCAGTGCTAGGGCCGACTTAGCGGCCACCCCTCACAGGGAGCAGTTCTTC.